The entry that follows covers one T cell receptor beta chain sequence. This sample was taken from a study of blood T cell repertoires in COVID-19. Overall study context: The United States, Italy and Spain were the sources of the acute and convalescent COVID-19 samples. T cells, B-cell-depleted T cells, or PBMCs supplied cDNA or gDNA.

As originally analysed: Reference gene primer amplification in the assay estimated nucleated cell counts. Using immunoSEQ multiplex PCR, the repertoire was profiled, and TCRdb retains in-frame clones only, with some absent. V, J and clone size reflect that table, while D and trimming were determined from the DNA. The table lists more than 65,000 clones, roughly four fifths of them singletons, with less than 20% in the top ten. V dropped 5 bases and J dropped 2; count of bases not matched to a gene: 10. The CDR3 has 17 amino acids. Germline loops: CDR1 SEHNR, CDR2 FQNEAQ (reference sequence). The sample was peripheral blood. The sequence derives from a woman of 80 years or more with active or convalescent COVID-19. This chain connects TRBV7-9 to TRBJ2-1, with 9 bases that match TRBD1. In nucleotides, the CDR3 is TGTGCCAGCAGCCCCACAGGGACAGGGAATACCTACAATGAGCAGTTCTTC. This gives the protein CASSPTGTGNTYNEQFF. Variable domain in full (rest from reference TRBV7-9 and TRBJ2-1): DTGVSQNPRHKITKRGQNVTFRCDPISEHNRLYWYRQTLGQGPEFLTYFQNEAQLEKSRLLSDRFSAERPKGSFSTLEIQRTEQGDSAMYLCASSPTGTGNTYNEQFFGPGTRLTVL.